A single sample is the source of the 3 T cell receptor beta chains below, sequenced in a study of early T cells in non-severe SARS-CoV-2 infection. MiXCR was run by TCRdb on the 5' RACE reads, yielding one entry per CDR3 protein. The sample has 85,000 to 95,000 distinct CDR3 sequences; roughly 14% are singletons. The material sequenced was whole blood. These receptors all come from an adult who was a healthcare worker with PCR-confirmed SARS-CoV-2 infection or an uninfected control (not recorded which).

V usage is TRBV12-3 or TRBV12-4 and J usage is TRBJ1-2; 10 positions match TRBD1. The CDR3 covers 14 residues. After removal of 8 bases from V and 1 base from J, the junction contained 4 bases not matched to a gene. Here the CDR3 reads CASGQGVNNYGYTF. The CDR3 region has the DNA TGTGCCAGCGGACAGGGGGTAAATAACTATGGCTACACCTTC.

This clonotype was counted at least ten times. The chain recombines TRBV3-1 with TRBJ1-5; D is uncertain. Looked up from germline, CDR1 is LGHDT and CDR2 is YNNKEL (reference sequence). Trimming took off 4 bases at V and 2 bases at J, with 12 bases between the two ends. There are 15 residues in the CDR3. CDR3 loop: CASSPDYWGNQPQHF. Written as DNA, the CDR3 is TGTGCCAGCAGCCCTGACTATTGGGGCAATCAGCCCCAGCATTTT.

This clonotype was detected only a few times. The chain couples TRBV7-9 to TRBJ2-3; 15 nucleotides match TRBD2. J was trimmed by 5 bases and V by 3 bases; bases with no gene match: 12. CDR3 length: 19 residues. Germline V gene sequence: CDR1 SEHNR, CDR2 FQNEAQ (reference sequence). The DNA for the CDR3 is TGTGCCAGCAGCTTCGGAGACGGACTAGCGGGGGGGCTGGGAGATACGCAGTATTTT. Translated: CASSFGDGLAGGLGDTQYF.